This TCR beta chain was identified in a study of blood T cell repertoires in COVID-19 (TCRdb year 2020). About the full investigation: Samples covering the acute and convalescent phases of COVID-19 were provided by collaborators in the United States, Italy and Spain. The material from the prospective study consisted of cDNA or gDNA derived from T cells, B-cell-depleted T cells, or PBMCs. Deeply sampled blood TCRbeta repertoires from subjects exposed to, actively infected with, or recovered from COVID-19 were included in the dataset. A freely available public database, intended as a resource for researchers studying the immune response to SARS-CoV-2, is where the repertoires were released. The samples were drawn from two sources: the first 160 participants of the ongoing ImmuneRACE study, and 1,000 to 1,500 subjects contributed by 6 global collaborators. The sample metadata nearly always contained a de-identified subject ID, COVID-19 status, age in years and sex. HLA class I and class II types, where available, came from metadata supplied by the sample provider rather than from assay-based typing.

In regard to this clone: The antigen it binds to is not known. No base quality information exists; no much larger clone differs at one position.

The cysteine opens and the phenylalanine closes a CDR3 of 15 amino acids. The CDR3 DNA has 45 bases and is translated from base 1. In the prospective study, participants were roughly 18 to 95 years old, resided in fewer than 25 geographic areas of the United States, and were enrolled through a virtual design. In the prospective study, participants were assigned to cohorts based on the clinical history participants reported in a screening survey and a study questionnaire. ImmuneRACE Cohort 3 recovered participants were defined by two consecutive negative NP/OP PCR tests, healthcare professional clearance, or symptom resolution. Each participant in the prospective study had whole blood, serum and a nasopharyngeal or oropharyngeal swab collected by mobile phlebotomists. Prospective study participants could optionally give additional blood draws and questionnaires over an approximately 2-month period. Prospective study blood samples were shipped either frozen or at room temperature before DNA extraction.

The immunoSEQ Assay, a bias-controlled multiplex PCR, was used to amplify TCRbeta CDR3 regions from genomic DNA. Per the authors' processing: Nucleated cell counts per sample were estimated from amplification of reference gene primers within the assay. Sequence reads were collapsed and filtered to measure the absolute abundance of every unique TCRbeta CDR3 rearrangement. For each sample, productive Simpson clonality was calculated as the square root of Simpson's diversity index over productive rearrangements. Held by TCRdb, this immuneACCESS table contains in-frame sequences only and omits some clones. Under half of the omission traces to an unresolved V gene where checked; the cause of the rest is unknown. V and J calls and clone size follow that table, whereas D and trimming were derived from the DNA. The sample table records roughly 190,000 clones; about 91% of these occur just once. The ten biggest clones cover more than 0.75% of the sample.

The research as a whole found: Clinical and demographic metadata were provided uncurated, with the amount varying by source and participant.

The chain employs TRBV21-1 and TRBJ2-5; the table's D call of TRBD2 was not tested on the DNA. TRBV21-1 is recorded as a pseudogene. Sequencing input: PBMCs or T cells enriched from blood (not recorded which). The TCR sequence derives from a woman aged 18-30 years who had recovered from COVID-19. The CDR3 region reads CASRGRREGIETQYF. DNA sequence: TGTGCCAGCAGAGGGAGACGGGAGGGCATAGAGACCCAGTACTTC.